This TCR beta chain appears in the sequencing data of a study of OX40 agonist ivuxolimab in advanced cancers. Looking at the study overall: People in dose escalation had one of these cancers: hepatocellular carcinoma, melanoma, renal cell or head and neck cancer.

Baseline was the first blood sampling point, followed by cycle 4 day 1 and cycle 7 day 1. Method: immunoSEQ multiplex PCR; TCRdb's copy keeps in-frame clones and lacks some. Among tens of thousands of clones listed, 85% to 90% were seen once. The V gene end was trimmed by 0 bases and the J gene end by 9 bases; junction bases not matched to a gene: 6. This CDR3 contains 16 residues. The V gene's germline CDR1 is SEHNR and CDR2 FQNEAQ (reference sequence). The sequences come from CD4+ or CD8+ T cells sorted from blood, collected in a trial of the OX40 agonist ivuxolimab. The chain employs TRBV7-9 and TRBJ2-1; TRBD2 matches at 12 bases. The clonotype was recovered from an adult with an advanced solid tumor such as melanoma, head and neck, liver or kidney cancer. CDR3 loop: CASSLALAGGRVEQFF. The CDR3 nucleotides read TGTGCCAGCAGCTTAGCGCTAGCGGGAGGGCGGGTTGAGCAGTTCTTC.